These T cell receptor beta chains were read from a single sample in a study of cytomegalovirus exposure and HLA in healthy donors. Data came from immunoSEQ multiplex PCR; TCRdb stores just in-frame clones and leaves some out. Found here are some 120,000 clones, approximately 95% of them singletons; the top ten hold 1.5% to 2%. Sequences were obtained from PBMCs. The receptors stem from a man aged 18 to 29 in good health and CMV-seronegative. Each CDR3 is given with its conserved first and last residue.

TRBV7-7 CASSLYEGLSYEQYF
TRBV7-8 CASSFGGRAYNEQFF
TRBV18 CASSPTRGGIQETQYF
TRBV4-3 CASSQDGGSGSKAYEQYF
TRBV4-1 CASSQGGGQPQHF
TRBV19 CASSIDSRAIYGYTF
TRBV30 CAWSTTLQGATEAFF
TRBV14 CASSQDRSTEAFF
TRBV28 CASSSGQGDQPQHF
TRBV6-1 CASSDGLAVPELFF
TRBV29-1 CSARDRGGTEAFF
TRBV5-4 CANTISGSGYNEQFF
TRBV19 CASSSGQGFLYEQYF
TRBV2 CASSVGLAGAVEQYF
TRBV5-1 CASSPGTSGKLETQYF
TRBV9 CASSDNRDRDLYEQYF
TRBV7-3 CASSLWTSGTENEQFF
TRBV19 CASSTSGDQETQYF
TRBV4-1 CASSQAAGTTSLNEQFF
TRBV6-5 CASTESGGDWTEAFF
TRBV28 CASSPLQGRGNQPQHF
TRBV18 CASSPPLAGDGGTGELFF
TRBV7-3 CASSLNGLAGDTQYF
TRBV2 CASRWGGSYEQYF
TRBV5-1 CASSLTSGSSYNEQFF
TRBV27 CASKGTGEIYGYTF
TRBV18 CASSPDSDGHYGYTF
TRBV11-2 CASRQEGPYGYTF
TRBV9 CASSVGLAGGNEQFF
TRBV10-3 CAINPGQGGYGYTF
TRBV30 CAWSRGLTEAFF
TRBV29-1 CSVSGQAYTEEQFF
TRBV5-4 CASSLLLAGGNEQFF
TRBV7-2 CASSLGWGAYNEQFF
TRBV4-2 CASSQDRGGRFTDTQYF
TRBV4-2 CASSQATGLVEQYF
TRBV7-8 CASSLAVLSGSIYEQYF